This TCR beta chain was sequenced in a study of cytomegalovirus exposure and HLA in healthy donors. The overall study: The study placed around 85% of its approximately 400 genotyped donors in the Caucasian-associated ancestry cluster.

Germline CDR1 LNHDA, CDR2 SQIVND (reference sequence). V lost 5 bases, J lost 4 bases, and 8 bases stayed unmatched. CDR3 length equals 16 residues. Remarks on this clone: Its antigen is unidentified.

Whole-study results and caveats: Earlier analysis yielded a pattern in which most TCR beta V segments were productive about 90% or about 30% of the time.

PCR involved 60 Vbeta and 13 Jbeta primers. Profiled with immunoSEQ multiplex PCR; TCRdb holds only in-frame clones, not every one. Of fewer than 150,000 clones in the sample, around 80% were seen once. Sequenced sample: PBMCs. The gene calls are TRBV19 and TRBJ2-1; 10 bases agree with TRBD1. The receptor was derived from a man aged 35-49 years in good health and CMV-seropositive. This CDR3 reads CASSPRGQGGYNEQFF. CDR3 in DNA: TGTGCCAGTAGTCCGCGAGGACAGGGGGGATACAATGAGCAGTTCTTC.